Each of the 2 T cell receptor beta chains below was sequenced from the same sample in a study of Graves' ophthalmopathy and Graves' hyperthyroidism. The TCR beta CDR3 regions underwent amplification from RNA transcripts. In the first round, RT-PCR was carried out with HTBI primers, and a multiplex PCR formed the second round. MiXCR, applied by TCRdb to the multiplex PCR reads, yields one record per CDR3 protein. The table lists about 740,000 distinct CDR3 sequences, 40% of them singletons, with about 40% in the top ten. Material: peripheral blood. The receptors originated from an adult man with Graves' ophthalmopathy.

J is TRBJ2-7 and V is TRBV7-9; D ambiguous. CDR3 length equals 14 residues. The V gene lost 5 bases and the J gene lost 7 bases, with 18 bases spanning the gap. Germline CDR1 reads SEHNR; CDR2 reads FQNEAQ (reference sequence). CDR3 region: CASSPRALTSEQYF. CDR3 nucleotides: TGTGCCAGCAGCCCACGGGCCCTCACCTCGGAGCAGTACTTC.

The chain links TRBV10-3 to TRBJ2-5, with 10 bases that match TRBD2. The J segment lost 5 bases and the V segment lost 10 bases, leaving 16 bases of the junction unmatched. The CDR3 extends over 16 amino acids. CDR1 ENHRY and CDR2 SYGVKD come from the germline V gene. This chain's CDR3 is CATRSGGAIFSETQYF. The CDR3 DNA sequence: TGTGCCACACGGAGCGGGGGGGCAATTTTCTCGGAGACCCAGTACTTC.